A single sample is the source of the 27 T cell receptor beta chains below, sequenced in a study of blood T cells in healthy people across ages. PCR was performed a second time for about 7 to 11 cycles using a sample-barcoded 5' primer and a J-beta primer mix. TCRdb itself ran the 5' RACE reads through MiXCR, one entry per CDR3 protein. The repertoire holds approximately 1,700,000 distinct CDR3 sequences, with about two fifths as singletons. Specimen: blood. The origin of the receptors is a human donor in good health.

The count of this clonotype is one. The chain couples TRBV20-1 to TRBJ2-5; D gene unclear. Germline V CDR1 and CDR2: DFQATT, SNEGSKA (reference sequence). V gave up 6 bases and J gave up 5 bases, with 16 bases separating them. The CDR3 loop spans 13 amino acids. The CDR3 DNA is TGCAGTGCCAACCGACCCGCACGGGAGACCCAGTACTTC. Residues: CSANRPARETQYF.

This clonotype was seen more than once but under ten times. A read error may explain this, as a much larger clone is one base away. The rearrangement joins TRBV7-6 to TRBJ2-1; TRBD2 is a possible D gene (7 bases). Trimming took off 5 bases at V and 4 bases at J, with 21 bases between the two ends. The CDR3 contains 17 residues. Germline V gene data show CDR1 as SGHVS and CDR2 as FNYEAQ. The CDR3 nucleotides read TGTGCCAGCAGCCTTTGCCCACGCGGGGGCCAATACAATGAGCAGTTCTTC. This gives the protein CASSLCPRGGQYNEQFF.

J is TRBJ2-1 and V is TRBV27, with 9 bases matching TRBD2. The CDR3 is 15 residues long. Germline CDR1 reads MNHEY; CDR2 reads SMNVEV (reference sequence). The J segment lost 5 bases and the V segment lost 6 bases, leaving 8 bases of the junction unmatched. This CDR3 reads CASSDSASGNNEQFF. CDR3 nucleotides: TGTGCCAGCAGCGACTCGGCTAGCGGGAACAATGAGCAGTTCTTC.

The V and J genes are TRBV20-1 and TRBJ2-5; TRBD1 is a possible D gene (5 bases). The CDR3 spans 14 residues. The V end was cut by 1 base, the J end by 1 base, with 10 bases between. Per germline, CDR1 DFQATT and CDR2 SNEGSKA (reference sequence). The CDR3 DNA reads TGCAGTGCTAGAGTCAGACAGCTCCAAGAGACCCAGTACTTC. Translating gives CSARVRQLQETQYF.

The chain links TRBV6-2 or TRBV6-3 to TRBJ1-6; perhaps TRBD1 as D (5 bases). CDR3 size: 15 residues. Germline CDR1 and CDR2: MNHEY and SVGEGT. Trimming removed 5 bases from V and 8 bases from J, with 16 bases in between. The CDR3 DNA follows: TGTGCCAGCAGTCAGACAGAAACTGAAGATTCACCCCTCCACTTT. The encoded protein is CASSQTETEDSPLHF.

The chain employs TRBV6-5 and TRBJ2-5, with unresolved D. This CDR3 has 15 residues. V was pared by 0 bases and J by 2 bases, with 10 bases between. From germline, CDR1 is MNHEY and CDR2 SVGAGI. The DNA for the CDR3 is TGTGCCAGCAGTTACTCGAATGGCCTACAAGAGACCCAGTACTTC. Its protein is CASSYSNGLQETQYF.

The sample holds a few counts of this clonotype. The rearrangement joins TRBV27 to TRBJ2-3; D unclear. Germline CDR1 reads MNHEY; CDR2 reads SMNVEV (reference sequence). Trimming removed 4 bases from V and 1 base from J, with 6 bases in between. The length of the CDR3 is 13 residues. CDR3 nucleotides: TGTGCCAGCAGTTCGTATGGCACAGATACGCAGTATTTT. This gives the protein CASSSYGTDTQYF.

The V gene is TRBV29-1, the J gene TRBJ1-2; unclear D gene. The ends were cut back, 5 bases at V and 7 bases at J, with 11 bases in the middle. There are 11 residues in the CDR3. From germline, CDR1 is SQVTM and CDR2 ANQGSEA. DNA of the CDR3: TGCAGCGTTTCAAGTCCGCCTGGCTACACCTTC. It codes for CSVSSPPGYTF.

This clonotype was seen ten or more times. Here the CDR3 reads CSARQGPDTQYF. The DNA for the CDR3 is TGCAGTGCCCGCCAGGGACCAGATACGCAGTATTTT. The V gene is TRBV20-1, the J gene TRBJ2-3, with D perhaps TRBD1 or TRBD2 (5 bases each). Germline V CDR1 and CDR2: DFQATT, SNEGSKA (reference sequence). Trimming took 6 bases from V and 4 from J, leaving 11 bases between them. The CDR3 sequence is 12 residues long.

This clonotype appeared a single time. The CDR3 region is CASSDRANSPLHF. DNA for the CDR3: TGTGCCAGCAGCGACAGGGCAAATTCACCCCTCCACTTT. The chain recombines TRBV9 with TRBJ1-6; a weak D match, TRBD1 (6 bases). The germline V gene encodes CDR1 SGDLS and CDR2 YYNGEE. The CDR3 loop spans 13 amino acids. Trimming took off 3 bases at V and 7 bases at J, with 8 bases between the two ends.

The chain has TRBV20-1 and TRBJ2-5; 9 bases match TRBD2. The V and J ends lost 3 bases and 3 bases, in that order; junction bases with no gene match: 8. Per the germline V gene, CDR1 is DFQATT and CDR2 is SNEGSKA (reference sequence). CDR3 length: 15 residues. DNA for the CDR3: TGCAGTGCTAGGGCGGGGGGGCCGAGGGAAGAGACCCAGTACTTC. This gives the protein CSARAGGPREETQYF.

Turning to this clonotype: The CDR3 carries no conserved terminal phenylalanine or tryptophan, so it likely arises from a read error. This chain links TRBV6-6 with TRBJ2-5; TRBD1 might be the D (6 bases). The DNA end favors TRBJ2-7, so the J call may be wrong. This CDR3 comprises 15 residues. Germline assignment: CDR1 MNHNY and CDR2 SVGAGI (reference sequence). In DNA, the CDR3 is TGTGCCAGCAGTTCTGGACAGCTTGAAGTCATCGAGCAGTACTGC. Its translation: CASSSGQLEVIEQYC.

The genes are TRBV6-5 and TRBJ2-3, with D tentatively TRBD1 (5 bases). CDR1 is MNHEY and CDR2 is SVGAGI in the germline V gene. The CDR3 is 15 residues long. Trimming left V 2 bases short and J 6 bases short, with 15 bases between. This CDR3 is CASSYRGPSGDTQYF. Written as DNA, the CDR3 is TGTGCCAGCAGTTACAGGGGCCCTTCAGGCGATACGCAGTATTTT.

This chain joins TRBV3-1 and TRBJ2-3; 12 bases line up with TRBD1. The CDR3 has 15 residues. With V trimmed by 2 bases and J by 8 bases, 5 bases remained unmatched. Germline V gives CDR1 LGHDT, CDR2 YNNKEL (reference sequence). CDR3 DNA: TGTGCCAGCAGCCAACCGGGACAGGGGGCAGTTACGCAGTATTTT. Amino acid sequence: CASSQPGQGAVTQYF.

J is TRBJ1-4 and V is TRBV29-1, with D maybe TRBD1 (6 bases). Between the trimmed V and J ends, which lost 6 bases and 6 bases, there was a span of 17 bases. Germline V gene data show CDR1 as SQVTM and CDR2 as ANQGSEA. The CDR3 consists of 14 residues. The CDR3 spells CSVVRTDGDEKLFF. The CDR3 bases are TGCAGCGTGGTTAGGACAGACGGCGATGAAAAACTGTTTTTT. Full variable domain (missing parts from reference TRBV29-1 and TRBJ1-4): SAVISQKPSRDICQRGTSLTIQCQVDSQVTMMFWYRQQPGQSLTLIATANQGSEATYESGFVIDKFPISRPNLTFSTLTVSNMSPEDSSIYLCSVVRTDGDEKLFFGSGTQLSVL.

The rearrangement links TRBV4-1 to TRBJ1-2, with unresolved D. CDR3 length equals 15 residues. Germline V gene sequence: CDR1 MGHRA, CDR2 YSYEKL. Trimming stripped 4 bases from V and 3 bases from J, with 15 bases between. CDR3 sequence reads: CASSPISRADYGYTF. The CDR3 nucleotides read TGCGCCAGCAGCCCTATTTCCCGGGCCGACTATGGCTACACCTTC.

The rearrangement joins TRBV7-2 to TRBJ1-1; no clear D. Germline assignment: CDR1 SGHTA and CDR2 FQGNSA. V dropped 5 bases and J dropped 8 bases, with 15 bases sitting between them. The length of the CDR3 is 13 residues. CDR3 protein: CASSPTGGVEAFF. CDR3 DNA: TGTGCCAGCAGCCCTACTGGAGGAGTAGAAGCTTTCTTT.

This clonotype came up many times. V gene TRBV28 combines with J gene TRBJ1-2, with D perhaps matching TRBD1 (6 bases). Germline CDR1 reads MDHEN; CDR2 reads SYDVKM. V was shortened by 4 bases and J by 4 bases, with 10 bases between the two germline ends. This CDR3 has 13 amino acids. CDR3 protein: CASSSGVGYGYTF. CDR3 nucleotides: TGTGCCAGCAGTTCAGGGGTCGGCTATGGCTACACCTTC.

This clonotype was seen only a few times. The CDR3: CASSLGTAWITF. The CDR3 DNA sequence: TGTGCCAGCAGTTTAGGGACAGCCTGGATCACCTTC. This chain uses TRBV12-3 or TRBV12-4 with TRBJ1-2, with a possible D match to TRBD1 (6 bases). The CDR3 length is 12 residues. Trimming removed 1 base at V and 13 bases at J, with 13 bases between.

This sequence joins TRBV27 and TRBJ1-4; D gene uncertain. The germline V and J ends were trimmed by 3 bases and 12 bases, with 14 bases remaining between them. The germline CDR1 and CDR2 sequences are MNHEY and SMNVEV (reference sequence). This CDR3 has 13 residues. The CDR3 DNA sequence: TGTGCCAGCAGTTTGTTCGGGAGTACGGAACTGTTTTTT. Translation: CASSLFGSTELFF.

This clonotype has just a few counts. The chain couples TRBV12-3 or TRBV12-4 to TRBJ1-2, with a possible D match to TRBD1 (5 bases). The CDR3 contains 14 residues. Trimming left V 5 bases short and J 7 bases short, with 17 bases between. The CDR3 spells CASSRLGGGSGYTF. Written as DNA, the CDR3 is TGTGCCAGCAGTAGACTTGGCGGGGGAAGTGGCTACACCTTC.

This clonotype has a handful of counts. The CDR3: CASSLYSRPDRGLGYTF. The DNA of the CDR3 is TGTGCCAGCAGTTTATACTCACGACCCGACAGGGGACTGGGCTACACCTTC. This chain connects TRBV28 to TRBJ1-2; 8 bases are shared with TRBD1. After removal of 1 base from V and 8 bases from J, the junction contained 15 bases not matched to a gene. Germline assignment: CDR1 MDHEN and CDR2 SYDVKM. CDR3 length: 17 amino acids.

This clonotype was found a few times. The CDR3 coding sequence is TGCAGCGTTGTGGTAGCGGGGGCCCCCAGCCCCTACGAGCAGTACTTC. The encoded protein is CSVVVAGAPSPYEQYF. V gene TRBV29-1 combines with J gene TRBJ2-7; 9 nucleotides match TRBD2. Germline CDR1 reads SQVTM; CDR2 reads ANQGSEA. The CDR3 spans 16 residues. After removal of 4 bases from V and 2 bases from J, the junction contained 12 bases not matched to a gene.

This chain links TRBV5-5 with TRBJ1-6; possibly TRBD1 for D (5 bases). With 0 bases removed from V and 6 bases from J, the gap between germline ends came to 13 bases. The CDR3 is made up of 16 amino acids. In germline, CDR1 is SGHKS, CDR2 YYEKEE (reference sequence). CDR3 DNA sequence: TGTGCCAGCAGCTTGGCCACGACAGCCCTTAATTCACCCCTCCACTTT. Translating it yields CASSLATTALNSPLHF.

This chain connects TRBV20-1 to TRBJ2-3; D is possibly TRBD2 (5 bases). In germline, CDR1 is DFQATT, CDR2 SNEGSKA (reference sequence). The germline V and J ends were trimmed by 1 base and 0 bases, with 14 bases remaining between them. This CDR3 contains 16 residues. The CDR3 reads CSARASGQVSTDTQYF. CDR3 DNA: TGCAGTGCTAGAGCCAGCGGCCAGGTCAGCACAGATACGCAGTATTTT.

This clonotype has a count of ten or more. The CDR3 bases are TGTGCCAGCAGTGAAGGCGGGGGGGCCAATGAGCAGTTCTTC. Translated, it gives CASSEGGGANEQFF. The chain links TRBV6-4 to TRBJ2-1; TRBD2 matches 9 bases. This CDR3 spans 14 amino acids. V lost 3 bases, J lost 6 bases, and 3 bases stayed unmatched. Germline V gene sequence: CDR1 MRHNA, CDR2 SNTAGT.

This clonotype was seen only a few times. This chain connects TRBV29-1 to TRBJ2-5; D gene unclear. Germline CDR1 reads SQVTM; CDR2 reads ANQGSEA. Trimming took off 8 bases at V and 1 base at J, with 14 bases between the two ends. This CDR3 region has 13 residues. The CDR3 nucleotides are TGCAGCTCCACCGGGTGGGGCCAAGAGACCCAGTACTTC. This encodes CSSTGWGQETQYF.